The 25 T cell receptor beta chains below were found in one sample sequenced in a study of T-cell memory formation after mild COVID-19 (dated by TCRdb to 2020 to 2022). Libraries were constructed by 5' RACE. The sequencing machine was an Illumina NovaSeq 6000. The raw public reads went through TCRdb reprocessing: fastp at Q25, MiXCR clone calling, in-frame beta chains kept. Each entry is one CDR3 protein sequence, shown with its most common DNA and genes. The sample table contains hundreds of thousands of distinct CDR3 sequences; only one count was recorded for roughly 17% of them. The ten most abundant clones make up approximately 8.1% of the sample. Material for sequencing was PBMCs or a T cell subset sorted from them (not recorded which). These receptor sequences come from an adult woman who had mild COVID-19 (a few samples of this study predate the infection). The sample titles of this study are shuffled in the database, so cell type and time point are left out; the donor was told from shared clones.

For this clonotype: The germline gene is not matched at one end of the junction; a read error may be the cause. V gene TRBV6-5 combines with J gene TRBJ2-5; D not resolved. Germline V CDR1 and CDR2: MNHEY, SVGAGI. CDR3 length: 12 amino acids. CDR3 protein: CASSYNHETQYF. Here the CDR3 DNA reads TGTGCCAGCAGTTACAACCACGAGACCCAGTACTTC.

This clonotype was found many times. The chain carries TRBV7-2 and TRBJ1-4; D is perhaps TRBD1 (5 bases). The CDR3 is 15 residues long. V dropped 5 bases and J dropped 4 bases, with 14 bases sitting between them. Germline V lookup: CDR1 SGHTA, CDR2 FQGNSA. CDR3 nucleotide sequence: TGTGCCAGCAGCGCTCTACAGGTCCTTAATGAAAAACTGTTTTTT. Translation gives CASSALQVLNEKLFF.

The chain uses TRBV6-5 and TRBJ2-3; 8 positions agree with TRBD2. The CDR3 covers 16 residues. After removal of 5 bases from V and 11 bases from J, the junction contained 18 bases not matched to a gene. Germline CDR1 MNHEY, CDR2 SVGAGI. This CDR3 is CASSPGRLAGPWGQYF. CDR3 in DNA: TGTGCCAGCAGTCCCGGCCGGCTAGCGGGTCCCTGGGGGCAGTATTTT.

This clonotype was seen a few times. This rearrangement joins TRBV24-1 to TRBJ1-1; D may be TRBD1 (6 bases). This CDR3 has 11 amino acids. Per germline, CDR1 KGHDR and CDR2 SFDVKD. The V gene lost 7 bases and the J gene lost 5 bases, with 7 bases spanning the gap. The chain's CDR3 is CATRDRTEAFF. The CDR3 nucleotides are TGTGCCACCAGAGACAGGACTGAAGCTTTCTTT.

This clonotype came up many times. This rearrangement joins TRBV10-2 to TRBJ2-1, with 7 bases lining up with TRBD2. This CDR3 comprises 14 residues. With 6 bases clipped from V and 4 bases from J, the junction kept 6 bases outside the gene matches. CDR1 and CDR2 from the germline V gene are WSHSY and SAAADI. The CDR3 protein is CASSQPGLYNEQFF. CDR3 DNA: TGCGCCAGCAGCCAACCGGGACTATACAATGAGCAGTTCTTC.

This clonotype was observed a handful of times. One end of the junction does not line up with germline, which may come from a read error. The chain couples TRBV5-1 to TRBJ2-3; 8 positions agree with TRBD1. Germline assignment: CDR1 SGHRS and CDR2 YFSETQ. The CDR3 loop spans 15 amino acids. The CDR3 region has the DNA TGTGCCAGCAGCTTCGGACAGGGTGGCACAGATACGCAGTATTTT. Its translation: CASSFGQGGTDTQYF.

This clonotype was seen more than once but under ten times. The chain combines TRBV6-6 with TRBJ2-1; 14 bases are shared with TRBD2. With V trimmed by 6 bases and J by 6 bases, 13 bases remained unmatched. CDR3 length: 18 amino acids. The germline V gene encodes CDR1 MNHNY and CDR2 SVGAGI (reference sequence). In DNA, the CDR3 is TGTGCCAGCAGCGAACCGGGACTAGCGGGAGATTTACCCAATGAGCAGTTCTTC. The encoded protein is CASSEPGLAGDLPNEQFF.

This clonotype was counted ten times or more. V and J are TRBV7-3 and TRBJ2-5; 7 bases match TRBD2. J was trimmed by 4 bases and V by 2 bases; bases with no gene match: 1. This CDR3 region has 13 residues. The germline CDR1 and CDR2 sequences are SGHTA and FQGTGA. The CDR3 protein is CASSLGGGETQYF. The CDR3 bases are TGTGCCAGCAGCTTAGGGGGGGGAGAGACCCAGTACTTC. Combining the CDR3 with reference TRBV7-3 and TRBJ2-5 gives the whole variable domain GAGVSQTPSNKVTEKGKYVELRCDPISGHTALYWYRQSLGQGPEFLIYFQGTGAADDSGLPNDRFFAVRPEGSVSTLKIQRTERGDSAVYLCASSLGGGETQYFGPGTRLLVL.

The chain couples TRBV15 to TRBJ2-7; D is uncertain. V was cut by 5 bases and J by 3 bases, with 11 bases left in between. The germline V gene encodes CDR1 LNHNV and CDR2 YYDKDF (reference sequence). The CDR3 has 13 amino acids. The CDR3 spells CATSFSGNYEQYF. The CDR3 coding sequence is TGTGCCACCAGCTTCTCAGGCAACTACGAGCAGTACTTC.

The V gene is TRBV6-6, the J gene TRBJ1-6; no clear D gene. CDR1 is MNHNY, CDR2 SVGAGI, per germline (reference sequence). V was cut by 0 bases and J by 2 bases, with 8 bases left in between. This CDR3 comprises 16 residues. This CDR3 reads CASSYSMGPYNSPLHF. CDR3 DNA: TGTGCCAGCAGTTACTCGATGGGCCCCTATAATTCACCCCTCCACTTT.

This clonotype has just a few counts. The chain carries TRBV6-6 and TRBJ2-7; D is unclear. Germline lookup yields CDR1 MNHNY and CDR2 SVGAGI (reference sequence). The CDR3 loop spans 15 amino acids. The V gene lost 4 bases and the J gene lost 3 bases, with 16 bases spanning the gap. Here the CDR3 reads CASSFEQTHYYEQYF. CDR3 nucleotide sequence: TGTGCCAGCAGTTTTGAACAGACCCACTACTACGAGCAGTACTTC.

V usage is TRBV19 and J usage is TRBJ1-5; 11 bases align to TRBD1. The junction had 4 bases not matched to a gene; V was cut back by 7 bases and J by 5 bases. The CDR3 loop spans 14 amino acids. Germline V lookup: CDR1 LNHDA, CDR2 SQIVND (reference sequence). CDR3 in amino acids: CASNGDRGDQPQHF. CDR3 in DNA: TGTGCCAGTAATGGGGACAGGGGGGATCAGCCCCAGCATTTT.

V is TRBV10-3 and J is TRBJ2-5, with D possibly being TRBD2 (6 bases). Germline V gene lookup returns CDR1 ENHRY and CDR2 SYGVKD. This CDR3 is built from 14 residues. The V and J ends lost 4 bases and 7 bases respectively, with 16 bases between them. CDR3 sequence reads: CAISASGSPGTQYF. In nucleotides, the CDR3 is TGTGCCATCAGTGCCAGCGGGTCACCAGGGACCCAGTACTTC.

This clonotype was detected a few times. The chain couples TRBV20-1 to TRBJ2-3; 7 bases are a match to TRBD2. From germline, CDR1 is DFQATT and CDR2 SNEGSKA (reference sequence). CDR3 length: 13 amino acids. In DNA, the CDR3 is TGCACTGCGGTGGGGGGGGGCACAGATACGCAGTATTTT. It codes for CTAVGGGTDTQYF.

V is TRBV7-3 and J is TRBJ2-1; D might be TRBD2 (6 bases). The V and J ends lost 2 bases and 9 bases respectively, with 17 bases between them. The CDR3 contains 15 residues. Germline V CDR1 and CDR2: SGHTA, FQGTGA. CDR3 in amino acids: CASSLAGSFSAEQFF. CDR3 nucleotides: TGTGCCAGCAGCTTAGCCGGGAGCTTCAGTGCTGAGCAGTTCTTC.

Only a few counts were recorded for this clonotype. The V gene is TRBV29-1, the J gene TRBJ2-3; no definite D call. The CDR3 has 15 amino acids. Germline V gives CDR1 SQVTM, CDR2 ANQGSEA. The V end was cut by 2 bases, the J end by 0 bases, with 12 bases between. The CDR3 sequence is CSVEFAAYSTDTQYF. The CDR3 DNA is TGCAGCGTTGAATTTGCAGCATATAGCACAGATACGCAGTATTTT.

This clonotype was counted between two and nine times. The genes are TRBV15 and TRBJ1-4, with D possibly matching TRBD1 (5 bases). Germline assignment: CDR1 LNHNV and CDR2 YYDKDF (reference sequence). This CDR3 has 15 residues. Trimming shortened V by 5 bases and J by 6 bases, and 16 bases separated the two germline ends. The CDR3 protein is CATSPGRRVHEKLFF. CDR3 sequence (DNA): TGTGCCACCAGCCCGGGCCGCAGGGTTCATGAAAAACTGTTTTTT.

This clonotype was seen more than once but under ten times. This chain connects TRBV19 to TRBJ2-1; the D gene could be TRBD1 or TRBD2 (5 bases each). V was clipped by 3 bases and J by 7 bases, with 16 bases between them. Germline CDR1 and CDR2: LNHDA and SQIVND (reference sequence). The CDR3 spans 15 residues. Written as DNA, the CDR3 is TGTGCCAGTAGTATGTCGGTACATTGGGGGAATGAGCAGTTCTTC. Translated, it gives CASSMSVHWGNEQFF. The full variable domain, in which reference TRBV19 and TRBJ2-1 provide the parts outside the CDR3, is DGGITQSPKYLFRKEGQNVTLSCEQNLNHDAMYWYRQDPGQGLRLIYYSQIVNDFQKGDIAEGYSVSREKKESFPLTVTSAQKNPTAFYLCASSMSVHWGNEQFFGPGTRLTVL.

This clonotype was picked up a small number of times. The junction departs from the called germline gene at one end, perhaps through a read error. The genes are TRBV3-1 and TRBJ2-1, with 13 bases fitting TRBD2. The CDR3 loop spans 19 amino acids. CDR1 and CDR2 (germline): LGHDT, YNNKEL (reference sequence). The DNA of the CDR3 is TGTGCCAGCAGCCGTTCCGGGACTAGCGGGACCCGCTCCTACAACGAGCAGTTCTTC. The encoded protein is CASSRSGTSGTRSYNEQFF.

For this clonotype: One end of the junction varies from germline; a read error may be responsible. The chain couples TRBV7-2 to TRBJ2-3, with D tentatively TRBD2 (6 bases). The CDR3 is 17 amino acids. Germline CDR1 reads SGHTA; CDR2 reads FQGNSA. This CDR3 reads CVSSLLGLKIGADTQYF. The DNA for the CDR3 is TGTGTCAGCAGCCTACTGGGACTTAAAATTGGCGCAGATACGCAGTATTTT.

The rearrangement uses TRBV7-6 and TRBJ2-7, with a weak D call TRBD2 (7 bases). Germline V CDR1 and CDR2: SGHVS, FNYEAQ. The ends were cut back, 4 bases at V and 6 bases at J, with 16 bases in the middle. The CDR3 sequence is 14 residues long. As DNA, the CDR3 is TGTGCCAGCAGCTGGGGGGGGCCGCAGGTCGAGCAGTACTTC. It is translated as CASSWGGPQVEQYF.

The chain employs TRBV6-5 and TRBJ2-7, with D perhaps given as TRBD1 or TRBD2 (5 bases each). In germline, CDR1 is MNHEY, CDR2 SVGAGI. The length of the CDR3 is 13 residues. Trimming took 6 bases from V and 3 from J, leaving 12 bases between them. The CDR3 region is CASSGTGGYEQYF. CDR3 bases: TGTGCCAGCAGCGGTACAGGAGGCTACGAGCAGTACTTC.

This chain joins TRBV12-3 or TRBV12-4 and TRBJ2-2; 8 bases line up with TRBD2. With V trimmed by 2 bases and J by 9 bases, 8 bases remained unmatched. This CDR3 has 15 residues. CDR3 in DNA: TGTGCCAGCAGTTTATCCCTAGCGGGTCGATGGGAGCTGTTTTTT. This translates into CASSLSLAGRWELFF.

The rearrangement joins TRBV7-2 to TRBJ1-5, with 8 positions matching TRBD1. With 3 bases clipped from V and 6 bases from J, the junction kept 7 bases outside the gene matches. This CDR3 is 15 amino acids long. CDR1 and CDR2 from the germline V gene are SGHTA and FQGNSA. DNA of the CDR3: TGTGCCAGCAGCTTGGACAGGGTGGTAACTCAGCCCCAGCATTTT. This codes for CASSLDRVVTQPQHF.

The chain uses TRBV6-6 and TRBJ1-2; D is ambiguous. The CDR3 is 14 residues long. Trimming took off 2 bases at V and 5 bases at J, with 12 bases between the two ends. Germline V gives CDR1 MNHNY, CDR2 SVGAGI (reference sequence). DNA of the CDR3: TGTGCCAGCAGTTACGACCAGGCCCTATATGGCTACACCTTC. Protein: CASSYDQALYGYTF.